The following is a T cell receptor (beta chain) sequence with its context. This clonotype appeared many times. Its antigen is currently not known. The input lacks base qualities; no much larger clone sits a single base away. These data come from a study of T cells in Graves' hyperthyroidism and ophthalmopathy (dated by TCRdb to the late 2010s). About the investigation overall: Peripheral blood was collected at initial diagnosis, before any treatment. To identify TCR V-J signatures that set the groups apart, the researchers used a discovery cohort of 100 patients, made up of about 44 with Graves' ophthalmopathy and about 60 with stable Graves' hyperthyroidism. After sampling, hyperthyroidism patients received methimazole starting at 30 mg daily, and ophthalmopathy patients received high-dose intravenous methylprednisolone. The study also compared thyroid tissue and blood T-cell repertoires from roughly 6 Graves' hyperthyroidism patients. The paper describes TCR Vbeta CDR3 sequencing of about 140 peripheral blood samples, made up of some 40 ophthalmopathy patients, over 70 hyperthyroidism patients and some 17 progressor patients. An independent validation cohort of about 19 hyperthyroidism patients and 15 or so patients who later progressed to ophthalmopathy tested prospective prediction of ophthalmopathy. The 95 to 100 discovery patients were divided at random into training and test sets in a 7:3 ratio.

Amplification of TCR beta CDR3 regions was carried out from RNA transcripts. A first-round RT-PCR of the TCR CDR3 used the HTBI primer set with the Qiagen OneStep RT-PCR kit. Libraries were constructed in a second round of multiplex PCR, after which size selection and purification were performed. The libraries were sequenced on an Illumina HiSeq2000 using paired-end 100 bp reads. Concerning the study's data processing: Raw data were processed with SOAPnuke, discarding reads with adapters, uncalled bases, mean Phred below 15, or no exact constant-primer or identifier match. High-quality paired reads were merged using COPE v1.2.5, and each unique nucleotide sequence was defined as a clonotype. MiTCR v1.1 was used to align the clonotypes against IMGT TRBV, TRBD and TRBJ reference segments. Analysis was restricted to V-J combinations with a frequency above 0.0001, which covered about 99% of repertoires. The TCS score was defined as the ratio of F50 (clonal expansion) to E x V (chaos), calculated using BLOSUM62-based TCRdist between CDR3 peptides within each V-J. Welch's t-statistics and random forest reduced around 520 V-J features to under 15, which were used in a naive Bayes classifier (R e1071). The similarity between thyroid and blood repertoires was quantified using the Morisita-Horn index. TCRdb reran the public reads through fastp at Q25 and MiXCR, keeping productive beta chains. Rows merge per CDR3 protein into single entries with the most common DNA and genes. The V and J calls here are based on TCRdb, not the publication. The sample yields 700,000 to 850,000 distinct CDR3 sequences; 35% were counted once. The ten largest account for approximately 31% of the sample.

V and J lose 0 bases and 7 bases, and a span of 12 bases separates them. The CDR3, cysteine through phenylalanine, is 14 amino acids long. Only CDR3 DNA is held: 42 bases, read in frame from base 1. CDR1 WSHSY and CDR2 SAAADI are derived from the germline V gene. Broader findings and caveats from the paper: Most expanded thyroid clonotypes (frequency above 0.001) were also detected in blood, suggesting blood repertoires may reflect thyroid immune responses. Sample size was not statistically predetermined, and blinding of investigators to group allocation was not performed. In validation, progression to ophthalmopathy was predicted by the model with 70.59% sensitivity and roughly 72% specificity, a median of approximately 6.5 months before onset. Ophthalmopathy was separated from stable hyperthyroidism by a 13 V-J signature model, with 85% to 90% sensitivity and approximately 84% specificity obtained in cross-validation and 80%/75% obtained in testing.

Stable Graves' hyperthyroidism was defined as no progression to ophthalmopathy during 18 months of follow-up. Hyperthyroidism patients were newly diagnosed, with disease duration under 2 months, and aged 18 to 65 years. Any patient with an uncontrolled infection, another autoimmune disease, pregnancy or lactation was excluded. Diagnoses were established on the basis of clinical symptoms, serum thyroxine and TRAb, thyroid ultrasound, and orbital computed tomography. Ficoll-Paque density gradient centrifugation was used to isolate PBMCs from 10 ml of fresh peripheral blood. Trizol reagent was used to extract total RNA, and RNA quality was then checked on an Agilent 2100 Bioanalyzer.

In this chain, TRBV10-2 is recombined with TRBJ2-5; the D gene identity is not certain. Sequencing was done on a sample of blood. This clonotype was sampled from a middle-aged woman with Graves' hyperthyroidism. The sequenced DNA is TGCGCCAGCAGTGAGTCGGTCCCCCTGGGGACCCAGTACTTC. It specifies CASSESVPLGTQYF.